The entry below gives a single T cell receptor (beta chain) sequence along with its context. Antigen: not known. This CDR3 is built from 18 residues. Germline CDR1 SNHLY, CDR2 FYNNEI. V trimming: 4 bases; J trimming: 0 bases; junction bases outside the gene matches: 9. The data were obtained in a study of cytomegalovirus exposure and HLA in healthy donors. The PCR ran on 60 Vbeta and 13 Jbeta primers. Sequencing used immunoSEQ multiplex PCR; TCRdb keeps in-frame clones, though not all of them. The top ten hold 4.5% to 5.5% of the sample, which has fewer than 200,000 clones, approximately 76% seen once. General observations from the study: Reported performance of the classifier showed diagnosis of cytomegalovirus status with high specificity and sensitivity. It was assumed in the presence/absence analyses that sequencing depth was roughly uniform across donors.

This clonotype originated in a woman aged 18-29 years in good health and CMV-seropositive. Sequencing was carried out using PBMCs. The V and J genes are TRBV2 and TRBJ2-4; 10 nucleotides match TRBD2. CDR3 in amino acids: CASSARLAGELAKNIQYF. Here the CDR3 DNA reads TGTGCCAGCAGTGCGCGGCTAGCGGGGGAACTAGCCAAAAACATTCAGTACTTC. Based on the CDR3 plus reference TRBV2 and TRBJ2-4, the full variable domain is EPEVTQTPSHQVTQMGQEVILRCVPISNHLYFYWYRQILGQKVEFLVSFYNNEISEKSEIFDDQFSVERPDGSNFTLKIRSTKLEDSAMYFCASSARLAGELAKNIQYFGAGTRLSVL.